This passage covers 4 T cell receptor beta chains from one sample sequenced in a study of memory B cells and T cells in multiple sclerosis. Measured with immunoSEQ multiplex PCR; TCRdb has only the in-frame clones, and not every one. The table includes 40,000 to 50,000 clones, over 70% detected once. No antigen has been assigned to these receptors. Stimulus-free culture yielded autoproliferating CFSE-dim and non-proliferating CFSE-high T cells, each sequenced separately. Pooled replicate wells came from approximately 51 million CFSE-labeled PBMCs cultured less than 8 days without stimulus. What was sequenced was PBMCs from blood kept in culture. The receptors derive from a human donor with multiple sclerosis.

V gene TRBV14 combines with J gene TRBJ2-1; 8 nucleotides match TRBD2. Per germline, CDR1 SGHDN and CDR2 FVKESK. The CDR3 totals 16 residues. V was pared by 1 base and J by 2 bases, with 4 bases of the junction left unmatched. The CDR3 nucleotides read TGTGCCAGCAGCCAAGTATCGGGGGGGACCTACAATGAGCAGTTCTTC. Translating it yields CASSQVSGGTYNEQFF.

A remark on this clone: This likely comes from a read error, as the CDR3 has no conserved phenylalanine or tryptophan at its end. This chain connects TRBV9 to TRBJ1-4; D may be TRBD1 (5 bases). V was shortened by 6 bases and J by 7 bases, with 13 bases between the two germline ends. This CDR3 has 13 amino acids. Germline CDR1 is SGDLS and CDR2 is YYNGEE. In DNA, the CDR3 is TGTGCCAGCAACCGGGGCCGGGGTGAAAAACTGTTTCTT. As protein: CASNRGRGEKLFL.

V gene TRBV18 combines with J gene TRBJ1-4; TRBD1 agrees at 7 bases. CDR3 length: 16 amino acids. Losses at the gene ends were 0 bases for V and 10 bases for J; bases not matched to a gene: 11. Germline CDR1 KGHSH, CDR2 LQKENI. CDR3 sequence: CASSPPGSRQGGKLFF. The CDR3 bases are TGTGCCAGCTCACCACCGGGGTCCCGACAGGGCGGAAAACTGTTTTTT.

This sequence joins TRBV7-9 and TRBJ2-2; 7 bases align to TRBD1. Germline V CDR1 and CDR2: SEHNR, FQNEAQ (reference sequence). The CDR3 runs to 15 residues. V dropped 6 bases and J dropped 5; count of bases not matched to a gene: 9. The CDR3 nucleotides read TGTGCCAGCAGTTTGACAGGGCGGGTGACCGGGGAGCTGTTTTTT. Translated: CASSLTGRVTGELFF.